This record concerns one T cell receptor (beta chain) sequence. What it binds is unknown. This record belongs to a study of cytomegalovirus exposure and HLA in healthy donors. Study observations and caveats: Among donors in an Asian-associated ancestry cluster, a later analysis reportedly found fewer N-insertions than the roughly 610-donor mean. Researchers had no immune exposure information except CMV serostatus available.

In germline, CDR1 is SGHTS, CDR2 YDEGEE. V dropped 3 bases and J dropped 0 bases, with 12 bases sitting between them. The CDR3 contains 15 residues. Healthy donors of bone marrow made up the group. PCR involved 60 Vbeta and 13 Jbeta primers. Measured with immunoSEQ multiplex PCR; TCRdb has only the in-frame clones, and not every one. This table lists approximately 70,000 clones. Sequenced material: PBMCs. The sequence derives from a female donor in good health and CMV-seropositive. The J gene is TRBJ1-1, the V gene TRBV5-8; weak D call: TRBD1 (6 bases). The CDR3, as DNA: TGTGCCAGCAGCTCCAGGGGCTTAATGAACACTGAAGCTTTCTTT. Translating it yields CASSSRGLMNTEAFF.